This T cell receptor (beta chain) was observed in a study of prognosis after radiotherapy for stage I lung cancer. The wider study: April 2018 to January 2019 saw enrollment of stage I non-small cell lung cancer patients. Four to six patients had oligometastatic NSCLC after surgical resection of the primary tumor, and roughly 14 had newly diagnosed primary stage I lung tumors. Distant metastases were recorded in a few patients after radiotherapy, at a median of approximately seven months, and no significant progression was recorded in around 16.

Study-wide results and limits: Counts of unique TCR clones fell following stereotactic body radiation therapy, median about 9,200 versus 6,500.

Two-round multiplex PCR, the amplification method, yielded TCR beta CDR3 from genomic DNA. The first PCR round targeted every TRBV and TRBJ gene with specific primers. TCRdb processed the multiplex PCR reads anew with MiXCR; each CDR3 protein has one entry. The table records around 14,000 distinct CDR3 sequences, less than 35% of them present only once. In regard to this clonotype: Its antigen is as yet unknown. As the CDR3 is not closed by the conserved phenylalanine or tryptophan, this likely results from a read error.

The CDR3 consists of 14 residues. Per germline, CDR1 MNHEY and CDR2 SVGAGI. Trimming took off 0 bases at V and 7 bases at J, with 10 bases between the two ends. This sequence was found in a donor at least 50 years old with non-small cell lung cancer. The chain recombines TRBV6-5 with TRBJ2-4; the D gene is possibly TRBD2 (5 bases). The starting material was PBMCs, obtained before or after stereotactic body radiation therapy (not recorded which). DNA for the CDR3: TGTGCCAGCAGTTACTCCGGGATAGCCAACATTCAGTACTTA. Translating it yields CASSYSGIANIQYL.